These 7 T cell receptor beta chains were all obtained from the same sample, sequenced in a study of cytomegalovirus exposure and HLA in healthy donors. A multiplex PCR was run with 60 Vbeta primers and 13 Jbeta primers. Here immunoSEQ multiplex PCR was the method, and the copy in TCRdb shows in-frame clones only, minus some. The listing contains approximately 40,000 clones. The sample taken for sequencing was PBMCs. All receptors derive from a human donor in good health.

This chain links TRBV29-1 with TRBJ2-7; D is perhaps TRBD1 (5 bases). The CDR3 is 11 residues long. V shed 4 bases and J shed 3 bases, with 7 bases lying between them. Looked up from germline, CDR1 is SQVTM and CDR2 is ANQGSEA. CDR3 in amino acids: CSVGTGYEQYF. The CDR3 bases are TGCAGCGTTGGTACAGGCTACGAGCAGTACTTC.

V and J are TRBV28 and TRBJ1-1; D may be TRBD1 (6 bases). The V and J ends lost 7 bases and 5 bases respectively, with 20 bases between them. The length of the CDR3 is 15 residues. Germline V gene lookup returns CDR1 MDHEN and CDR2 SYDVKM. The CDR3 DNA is TGTGCCAGCATTAAGGGGGGCGGGAGGGGGACTGAAGCTTTCTTT. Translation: CASIKGGGRGTEAFF.

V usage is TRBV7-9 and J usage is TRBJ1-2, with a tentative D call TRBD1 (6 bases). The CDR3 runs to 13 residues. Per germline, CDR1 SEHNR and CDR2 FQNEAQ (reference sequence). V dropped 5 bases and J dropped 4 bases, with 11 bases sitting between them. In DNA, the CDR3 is TGTGCCAGCAGCCTCGGGGGGCCCTATGGCTACACCTTC. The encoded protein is CASSLGGPYGYTF.

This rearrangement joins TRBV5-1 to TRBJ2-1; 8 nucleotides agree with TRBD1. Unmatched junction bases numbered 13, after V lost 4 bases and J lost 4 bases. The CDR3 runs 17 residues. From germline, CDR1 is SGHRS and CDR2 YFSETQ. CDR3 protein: CASSIGQGRTVYNEQFF. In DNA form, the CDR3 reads TGCGCCAGCAGCATCGGACAGGGCCGTACCGTTTACAATGAGCAGTTCTTC.

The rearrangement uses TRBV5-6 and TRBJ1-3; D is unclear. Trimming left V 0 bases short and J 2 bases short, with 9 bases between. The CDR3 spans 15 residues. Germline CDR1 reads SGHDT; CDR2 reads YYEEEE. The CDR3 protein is CASSLGWTPGNTIYF. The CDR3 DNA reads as TGTGCCAGCAGCTTGGGGTGGACTCCTGGAAACACCATATATTTT.

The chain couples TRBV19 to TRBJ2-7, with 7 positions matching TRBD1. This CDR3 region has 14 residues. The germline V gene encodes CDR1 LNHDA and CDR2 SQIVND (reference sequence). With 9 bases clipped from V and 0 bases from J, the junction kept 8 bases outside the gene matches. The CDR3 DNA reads TGTGCCAGCTCGACAGGGCTTAGCTCCTACGAGCAGTACTTC. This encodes CASSTGLSSYEQYF. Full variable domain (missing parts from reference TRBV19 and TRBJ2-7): DGGITQSPKYLFRKEGQNVTLSCEQNLNHDAMYWYRQDPGQGLRLIYYSQIVNDFQKGDIAEGYSVSREKKESFPLTVTSAQKNPTAFYLCASSTGLSSYEQYFGPGTRLTVT.

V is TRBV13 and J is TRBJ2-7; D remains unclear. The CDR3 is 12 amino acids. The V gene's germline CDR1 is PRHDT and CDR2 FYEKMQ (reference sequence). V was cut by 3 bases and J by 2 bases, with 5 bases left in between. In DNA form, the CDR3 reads TGTGCCAGCAGCTTCGACACCTACGAGCAGTACTTC. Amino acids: CASSFDTYEQYF.